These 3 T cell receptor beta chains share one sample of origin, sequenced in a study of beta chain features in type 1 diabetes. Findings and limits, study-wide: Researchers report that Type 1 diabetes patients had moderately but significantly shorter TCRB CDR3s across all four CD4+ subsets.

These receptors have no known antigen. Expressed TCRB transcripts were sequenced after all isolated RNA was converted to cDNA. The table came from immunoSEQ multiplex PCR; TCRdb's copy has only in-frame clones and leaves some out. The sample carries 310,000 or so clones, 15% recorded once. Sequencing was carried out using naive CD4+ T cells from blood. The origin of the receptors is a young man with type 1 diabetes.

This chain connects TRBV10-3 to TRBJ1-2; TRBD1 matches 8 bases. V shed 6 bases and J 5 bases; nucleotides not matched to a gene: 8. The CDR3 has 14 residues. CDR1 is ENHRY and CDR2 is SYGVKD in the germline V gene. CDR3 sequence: CAISFDRGGYGYTF. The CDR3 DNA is TGTGCCATCAGCTTCGACAGGGGTGGGTATGGCTACACCTTC.

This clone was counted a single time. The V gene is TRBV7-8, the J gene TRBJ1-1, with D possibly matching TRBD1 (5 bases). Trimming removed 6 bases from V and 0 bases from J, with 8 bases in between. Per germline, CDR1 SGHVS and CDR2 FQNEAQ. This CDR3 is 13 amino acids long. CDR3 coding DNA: TGTGCCAGCAGGGGGGGGGTGAACACTGAAGCTTTCTTT. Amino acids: CASRGGVNTEAFF.

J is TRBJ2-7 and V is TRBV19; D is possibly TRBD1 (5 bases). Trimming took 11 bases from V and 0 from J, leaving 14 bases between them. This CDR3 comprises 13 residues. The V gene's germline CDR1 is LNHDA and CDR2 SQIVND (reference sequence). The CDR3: CAPSRANSYEQYF. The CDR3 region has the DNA TGTGCCCCGTCCAGGGCAAACTCCTACGAGCAGTACTTC.